The table lists the clone carrying this T cell receptor beta chain with a few counts. Its antigen is not known. Amplification of TCR beta CDR3 regions was performed using RNA transcripts as template. Researchers ran a first-round RT-PCR on the TCR CDR3 using the HTBI primer set. TCRdb reprocessed the multiplex PCR reads via MiXCR and lists one record per CDR3 protein. The table has some 490,000 distinct CDR3 sequences, less than 25% seen once. This CDR3 region has 15 residues. Germline V lookup: CDR1 DFQATT, CDR2 SNEGSKA (reference sequence). Losses at the gene ends were 3 bases for V and 5 bases for J; bases not matched to a gene: 10. This entry comes from a study of T cells in Graves' hyperthyroidism and ophthalmopathy. Study-level results: The model's output predicted ophthalmopathy at a median of about 5.9 months prior to onset.

Sequencing was performed on blood. The rearrangement links TRBV20-1 to TRBJ2-3; 8 bases are a match to TRBD1. The sequence was collected from a woman aged 70-85 years with Graves' ophthalmopathy. CDR3 loop: CSASLRRGRVDTQYF. DNA of the CDR3: TGCAGTGCTAGCTTGCGCAGGGGGCGGGTAGATACGCAGTATTTT.